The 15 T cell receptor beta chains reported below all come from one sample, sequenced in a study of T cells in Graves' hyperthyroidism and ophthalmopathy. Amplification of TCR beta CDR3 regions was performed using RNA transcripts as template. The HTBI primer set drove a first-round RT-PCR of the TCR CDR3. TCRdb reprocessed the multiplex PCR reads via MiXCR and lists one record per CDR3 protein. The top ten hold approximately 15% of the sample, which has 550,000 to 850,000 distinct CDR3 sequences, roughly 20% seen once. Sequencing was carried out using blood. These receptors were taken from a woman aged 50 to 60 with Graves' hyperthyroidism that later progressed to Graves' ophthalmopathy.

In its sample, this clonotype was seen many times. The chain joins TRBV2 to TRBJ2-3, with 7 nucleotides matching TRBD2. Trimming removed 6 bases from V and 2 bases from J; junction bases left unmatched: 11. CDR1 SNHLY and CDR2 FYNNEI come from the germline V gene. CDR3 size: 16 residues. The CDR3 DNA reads TGTGCCAGCAGGTTGGGCGGGGGAGGGGTCACAGATACGCAGTATTTT. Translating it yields CASRLGGGGVTDTQYF.

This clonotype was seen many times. CDR3 DNA: TGCAGCGTCGCGGGACAGGCATTCACAGATACGCAGTATTTT. Its translation: CSVAGQAFTDTQYF. The chain employs TRBV29-1 and TRBJ2-3; TRBD1 matches 8 bases. V lost 6 bases and J lost 2; bases outside the gene matches: 7. The CDR3 extends over 14 amino acids. CDR1 is SQVTM, CDR2 ANQGSEA, per germline.

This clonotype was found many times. The CDR3 coding sequence is TGCAGTGCTAGAGAGTCGGGCCCTAGGATGGAGACCCAGTACTTC. Protein sequence: CSARESGPRMETQYF. The V and J genes are TRBV20-1 and TRBJ2-5; no clear D. From germline, CDR1 is DFQATT and CDR2 SNEGSKA (reference sequence). V dropped 0 bases and J dropped 5 bases, with 16 bases sitting between them. The CDR3 is 15 amino acids.

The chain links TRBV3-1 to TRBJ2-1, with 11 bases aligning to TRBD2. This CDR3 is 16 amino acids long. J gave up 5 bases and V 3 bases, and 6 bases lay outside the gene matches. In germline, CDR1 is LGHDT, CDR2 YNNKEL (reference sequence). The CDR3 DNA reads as TGTGCCAGCAGCCATTTACTAGCGGGGGAAGACAATGAGCAGTTCTTC. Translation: CASSHLLAGEDNEQFF.

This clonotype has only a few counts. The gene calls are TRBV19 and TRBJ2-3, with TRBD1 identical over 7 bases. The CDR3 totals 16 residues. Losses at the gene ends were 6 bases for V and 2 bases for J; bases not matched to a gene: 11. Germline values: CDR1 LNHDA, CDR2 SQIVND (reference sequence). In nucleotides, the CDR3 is TGTGCCAGTAGCTTCTCTTATCAGGGGGACACAGATACGCAGTATTTT. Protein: CASSFSYQGDTDTQYF.

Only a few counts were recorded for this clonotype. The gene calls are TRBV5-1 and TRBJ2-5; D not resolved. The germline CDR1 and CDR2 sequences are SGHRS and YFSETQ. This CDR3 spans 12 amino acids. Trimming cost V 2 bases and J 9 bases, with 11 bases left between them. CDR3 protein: CASSFNSLPQYF. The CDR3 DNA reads TGCGCCAGCAGCTTCAATTCATTGCCCCAGTACTTC.

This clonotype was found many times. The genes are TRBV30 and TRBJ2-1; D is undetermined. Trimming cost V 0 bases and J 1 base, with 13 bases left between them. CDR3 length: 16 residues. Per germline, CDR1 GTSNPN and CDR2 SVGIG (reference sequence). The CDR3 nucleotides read TGTGCCTGGAGTGTACTTATCGGGTCTTCCTACAATGAGCAGTTCTTC. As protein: CAWSVLIGSSYNEQFF.

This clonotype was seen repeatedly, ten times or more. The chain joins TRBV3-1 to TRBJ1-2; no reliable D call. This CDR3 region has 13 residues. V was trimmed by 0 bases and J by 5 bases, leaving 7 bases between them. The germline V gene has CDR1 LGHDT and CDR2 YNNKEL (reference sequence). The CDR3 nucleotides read TGTGCCAGCAGCCAAGAAGGGAGTTATGGCTACACCTTC. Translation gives CASSQEGSYGYTF.

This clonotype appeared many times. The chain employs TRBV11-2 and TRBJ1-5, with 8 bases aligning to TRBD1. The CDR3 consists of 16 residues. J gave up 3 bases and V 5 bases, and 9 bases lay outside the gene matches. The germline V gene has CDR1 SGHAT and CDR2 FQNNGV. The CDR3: CASSAGTGGYNQPQHF. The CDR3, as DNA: TGTGCCAGCAGCGCGGGAACAGGGGGGTACAATCAGCCCCAGCATTTT.

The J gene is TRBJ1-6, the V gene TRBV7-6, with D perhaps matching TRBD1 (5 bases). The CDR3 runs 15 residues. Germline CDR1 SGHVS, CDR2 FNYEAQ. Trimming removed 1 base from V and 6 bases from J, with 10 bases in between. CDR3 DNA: TGTGCCAGCAGCTTAGGAGGGGTCCTTAATTCACCCCTCCACTTT. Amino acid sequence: CASSLGGVLNSPLHF.

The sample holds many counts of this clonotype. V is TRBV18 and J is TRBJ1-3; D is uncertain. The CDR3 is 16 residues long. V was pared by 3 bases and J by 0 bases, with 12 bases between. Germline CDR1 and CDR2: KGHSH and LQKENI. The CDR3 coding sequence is TGTGCCAGCTCACCTAACGGAGGGAACTCTGGAAACACCATATATTTT. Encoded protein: CASSPNGGNSGNTIYF.

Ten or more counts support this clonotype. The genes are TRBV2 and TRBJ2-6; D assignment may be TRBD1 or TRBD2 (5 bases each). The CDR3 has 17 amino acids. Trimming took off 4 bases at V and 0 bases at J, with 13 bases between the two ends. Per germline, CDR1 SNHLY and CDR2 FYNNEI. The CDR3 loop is CASSGGRSLSGANVLTF. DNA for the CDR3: TGTGCCAGCAGTGGGGGACGGTCACTCTCTGGGGCCAACGTCCTGACTTTC.

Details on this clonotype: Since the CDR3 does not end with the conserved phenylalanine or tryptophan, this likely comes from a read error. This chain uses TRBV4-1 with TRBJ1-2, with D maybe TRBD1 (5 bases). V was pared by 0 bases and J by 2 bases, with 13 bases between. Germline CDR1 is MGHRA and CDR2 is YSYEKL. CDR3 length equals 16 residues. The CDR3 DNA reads TGCGCCAGCAGCCAAGAATCCGGGGGGAGAAACTATGGCTACACCCTC. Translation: CASSQESGGRNYGYTL.

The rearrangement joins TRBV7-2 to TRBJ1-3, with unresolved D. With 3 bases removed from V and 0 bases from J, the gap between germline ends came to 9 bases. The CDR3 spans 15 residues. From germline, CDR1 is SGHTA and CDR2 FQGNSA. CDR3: CASSLEFSSGNTIYF. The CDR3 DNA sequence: TGTGCCAGCAGCTTGGAGTTTAGCTCTGGAAACACCATATATTTT.

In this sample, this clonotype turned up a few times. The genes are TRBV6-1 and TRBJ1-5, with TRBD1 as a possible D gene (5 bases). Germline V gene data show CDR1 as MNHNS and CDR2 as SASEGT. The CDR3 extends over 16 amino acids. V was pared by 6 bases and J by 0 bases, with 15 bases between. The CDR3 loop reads CASRREGLYSNQPQHF. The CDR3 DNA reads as TGTGCCAGCAGGCGGGAGGGACTTTATAGCAATCAGCCCCAGCATTTT.